This T cell receptor (beta chain) was identified in a study of CD8+ T cells in alopecia areata. General observations from the study: More clonal than normal scalp was lesional scalp, particularly alopecia totalis/universalis.

Extracted RNA was reverse transcribed into cDNA, the sequencing template. Some clones are missing from TCRdb's copy, which holds only in-frame ones; the method was immunoSEQ multiplex PCR. The sample includes roughly 100,000 clones, roughly 53% of them seen just once. The researchers isolated CD4+ and CD8+ T cells from PBMCs by sorting. V trimming: 8 bases; J trimming: 2 bases; junction bases outside the gene matches: 6. CDR1 is LNHNV, CDR2 YYDKDF, per germline (reference sequence). The CDR3 runs 14 residues. Note on this clone: What it binds is unknown.

The sample taken for sequencing was CD4+ T cells sorted from blood. The V call is TRBV15, the J call TRBJ1-5; 7 bases align to TRBD1. The sequence came from a human donor in good health. CDR3 residues: CATGRTGGNQPQHF. The CDR3 nucleotides are TGTGCCACCGGACGGACAGGAGGCAATCAGCCCCAGCATTTT.